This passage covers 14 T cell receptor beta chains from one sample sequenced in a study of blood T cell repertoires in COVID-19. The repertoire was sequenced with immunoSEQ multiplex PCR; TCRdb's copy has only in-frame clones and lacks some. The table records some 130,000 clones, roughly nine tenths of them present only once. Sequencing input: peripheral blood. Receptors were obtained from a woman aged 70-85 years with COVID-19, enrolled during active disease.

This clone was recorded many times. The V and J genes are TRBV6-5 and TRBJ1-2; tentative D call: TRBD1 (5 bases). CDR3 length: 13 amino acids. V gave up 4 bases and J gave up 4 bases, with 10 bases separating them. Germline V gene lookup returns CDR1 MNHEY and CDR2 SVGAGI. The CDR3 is CASSFQGGYGYTF. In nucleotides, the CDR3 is TGTGCCAGCAGTTTCCAGGGCGGCTATGGCTACACCTTC.

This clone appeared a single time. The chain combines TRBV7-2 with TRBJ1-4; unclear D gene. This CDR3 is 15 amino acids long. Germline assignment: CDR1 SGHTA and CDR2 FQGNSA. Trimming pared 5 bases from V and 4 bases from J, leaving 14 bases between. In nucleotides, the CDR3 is TGTGCCAGCAGCCCCTCACAAGGGAGTAATGAAAAACTGTTTTTT. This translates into CASSPSQGSNEKLFF.

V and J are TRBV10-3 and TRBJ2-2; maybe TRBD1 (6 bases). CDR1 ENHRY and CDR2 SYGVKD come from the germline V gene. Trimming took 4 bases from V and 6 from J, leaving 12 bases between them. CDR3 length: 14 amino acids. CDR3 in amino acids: CAISVQGVPGELFF. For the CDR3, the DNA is TGTGCCATCAGTGTACAGGGAGTACCCGGGGAGCTGTTTTTT.

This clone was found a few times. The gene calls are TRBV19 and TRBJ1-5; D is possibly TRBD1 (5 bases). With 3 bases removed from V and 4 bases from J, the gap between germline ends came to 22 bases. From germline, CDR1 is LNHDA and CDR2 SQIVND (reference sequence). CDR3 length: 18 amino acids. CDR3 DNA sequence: TGTGCCAGTAGTATCCCGAACAGGTGGGGTACGGCTAATCAGCCCCAGCATTTT. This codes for CASSIPNRWGTANQPQHF.

CDR3 residues: CASSPPASYEQYF. CDR3 nucleotide sequence: TGTGCCAGCTCACCCCCAGCGTCCTACGAGCAGTACTTC. This chain joins TRBV18 and TRBJ2-7, with unresolved D. The CDR3 runs 13 residues. CDR1 KGHSH and CDR2 LQKENI come from the germline V gene. V lost 3 bases and J 1 base, leaving 7 bases between the germline ends.

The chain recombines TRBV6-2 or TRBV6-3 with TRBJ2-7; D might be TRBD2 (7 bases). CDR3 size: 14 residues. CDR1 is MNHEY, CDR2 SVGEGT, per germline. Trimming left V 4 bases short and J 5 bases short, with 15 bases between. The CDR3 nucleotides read TGTGCCAGCAGTTTCGGGGGGCGGCACCACGAGCAGTACTTC. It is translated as CASSFGGRHHEQYF.

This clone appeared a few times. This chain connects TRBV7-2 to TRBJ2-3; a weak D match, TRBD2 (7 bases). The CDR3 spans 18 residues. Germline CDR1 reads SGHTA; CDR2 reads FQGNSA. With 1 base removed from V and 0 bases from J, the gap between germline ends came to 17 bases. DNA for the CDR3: TGTGCCAGCAGCTTAGGTTTAGGGGGGGGGCTGAGCACAGATACGCAGTATTTT. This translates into CASSLGLGGGLSTDTQYF.

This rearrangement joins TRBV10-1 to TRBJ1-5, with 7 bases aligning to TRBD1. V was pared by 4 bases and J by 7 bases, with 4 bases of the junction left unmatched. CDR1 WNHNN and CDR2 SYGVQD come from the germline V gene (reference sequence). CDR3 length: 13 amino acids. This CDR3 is CASSGDRDQPQHF. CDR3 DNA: TGCGCCAGCAGTGGTGACAGGGACCAGCCCCAGCATTTT.

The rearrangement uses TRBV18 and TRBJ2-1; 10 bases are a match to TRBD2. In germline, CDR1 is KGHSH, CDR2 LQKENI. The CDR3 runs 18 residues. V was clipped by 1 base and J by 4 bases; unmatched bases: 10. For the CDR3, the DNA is TGTGCCAGCTCACCACGGGTGATAGCGGGGGGCCAATACAATGAGCAGTTCTTC. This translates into CASSPRVIAGGQYNEQFF.

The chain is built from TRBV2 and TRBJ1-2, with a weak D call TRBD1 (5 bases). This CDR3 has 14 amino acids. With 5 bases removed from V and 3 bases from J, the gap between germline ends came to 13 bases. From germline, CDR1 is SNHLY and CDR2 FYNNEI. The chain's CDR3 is CASSQGTWDYGYTF. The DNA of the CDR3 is TGTGCCAGCAGTCAAGGGACTTGGGACTATGGCTACACCTTC.

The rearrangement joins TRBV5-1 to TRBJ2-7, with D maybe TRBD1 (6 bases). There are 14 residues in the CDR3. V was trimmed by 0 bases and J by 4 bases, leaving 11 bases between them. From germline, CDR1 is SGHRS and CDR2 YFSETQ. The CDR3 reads CASSLAGTRYEQYF. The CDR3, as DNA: TGCGCCAGCAGCTTGGCCGGGACAAGATACGAGCAGTACTTC. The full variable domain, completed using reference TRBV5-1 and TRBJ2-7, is KAGVTQTPRYLIKTRGQQVTLSCSPISGHRSVSWYQQTPGQGLQFLFEYFSETQRNKGNFPGRFSGRQFSNSRSEMNVSTLELGDSALYLCASSLAGTRYEQYFGPGTRLTVT.

CDR3 region: CASSLARYEQYF. The DNA for the CDR3 is TGTGCCAGCAGCTTAGCCAGGTACGAGCAGTACTTC. The chain uses TRBV11-2 and TRBJ2-7, with unresolved D. From germline, CDR1 is SGHAT and CDR2 FQNNGV. The CDR3 is made up of 12 amino acids. V was shortened by 1 base and J by 4 bases, with 5 bases between the two germline ends.

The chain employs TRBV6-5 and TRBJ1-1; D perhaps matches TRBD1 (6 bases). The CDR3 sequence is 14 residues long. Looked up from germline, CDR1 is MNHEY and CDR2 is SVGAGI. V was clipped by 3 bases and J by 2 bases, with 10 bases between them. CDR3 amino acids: CASSYGGANTEAFF. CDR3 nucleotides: TGTGCCAGCAGTTATGGGGGGGCAAACACTGAAGCTTTCTTT.

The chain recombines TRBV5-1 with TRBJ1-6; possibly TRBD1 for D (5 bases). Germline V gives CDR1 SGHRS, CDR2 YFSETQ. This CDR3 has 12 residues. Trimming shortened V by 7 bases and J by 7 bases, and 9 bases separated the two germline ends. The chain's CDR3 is CASQGENSPLHF. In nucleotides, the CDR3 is TGCGCCAGCCAGGGTGAAAATTCACCCCTCCACTTT.